What follows are 16 T cell receptor beta chains derived from one specimen sequenced in a study of cytomegalovirus exposure and HLA in healthy donors. It was with 60 Vbeta and 13 Jbeta primers that the PCR ran. Assay used: immunoSEQ multiplex PCR; TCRdb lists only in-frame clones, some missing. Of 140,000 to 150,000 clones detected, roughly 78% appear once; the ten largest clones hold around 2.9%. Sequenced input: PBMCs. The receptors originated from a man aged 35 to 55 in good health and CMV-seropositive.

This clone was seen a single time. The chain couples TRBV28 to TRBJ1-1; 8 nucleotides align to TRBD1. Germline lookup yields CDR1 MDHEN and CDR2 SYDVKM. Unmatched junction bases numbered 6, after V lost 6 bases and J lost 6 bases. CDR3 length: 13 amino acids. CDR3 sequence (DNA): TGTGCCAGCAGACCAGGGGGCCCCCCTGAAGCTTTCTTT. This gives the protein CASRPGGPPEAFF.

This chain joins TRBV27 and TRBJ2-1, with 8 bases identical to TRBD1. This CDR3 region has 13 residues. The germline V gene encodes CDR1 MNHEY and CDR2 SMNVEV (reference sequence). The junction had 8 bases not matched to a gene; V was cut back by 4 bases and J by 12 bases. The CDR3 loop reads CASSSTGQGWQFF. In DNA form, the CDR3 reads TGTGCCAGCAGTTCGACAGGACAGGGATGGCAGTTCTTC.

The V call is TRBV10-3, the J call TRBJ2-7; the D gene is possibly TRBD1 (6 bases). Per germline, CDR1 ENHRY and CDR2 SYGVKD. CDR3 length equals 13 residues. Between the trimmed V and J ends, which lost 7 bases and 0 bases, there was a span of 10 bases. As DNA, the CDR3 is TGTGCCATCACGGACAGCAACTCCTACGAGCAGTACTTC. It translates to CAITDSNSYEQYF.

The chain carries TRBV9 and TRBJ2-7, with D maybe TRBD2 (6 bases). This CDR3 spans 16 amino acids. Germline CDR1 is SGDLS and CDR2 is YYNGEE. V lost 4 bases to trimming and J lost 4 bases, with 21 bases between them. CDR3 sequence: CASSWGETTAFYEQYF. DNA for the CDR3: TGTGCCAGCAGCTGGGGGGAAACTACAGCTTTTTACGAGCAGTACTTC.

This rearrangement joins TRBV28 to TRBJ1-2, with a tentative D call TRBD1 (6 bases). V was trimmed by 2 bases and J by 5 bases, leaving 9 bases between them. Germline V gene lookup returns CDR1 MDHEN and CDR2 SYDVKM. CDR3 length: 13 residues. CDR3 sequence reads: CASSLKGDYGYTF. DNA of the CDR3: TGTGCCAGCAGTTTAAAGGGGGATTATGGCTACACCTTC.

The chain has TRBV10-3 and TRBJ2-5, with TRBD2 matching 8 bases. The CDR3 consists of 20 residues. With 3 bases clipped from V and 4 bases from J, the junction kept 22 bases outside the gene matches. Germline V gene lookup returns CDR1 ENHRY and CDR2 SYGVKD. As DNA, the CDR3 is TGTGCCATCAGTGATTCGCTCGGGGTTCTGGGAGCGGGAGTTGCAGAGACCCAGTACTTC. Translated: CAISDSLGVLGAGVAETQYF.

The rearrangement links TRBV19 to TRBJ2-6, with 8 bases that match TRBD1. The CDR3 loop spans 18 amino acids. Germline loops: CDR1 LNHDA, CDR2 SQIVND (reference sequence). V dropped 5 bases and J dropped 0; count of bases not matched to a gene: 9. The CDR3 DNA follows: TGTGCCAGTAGTTCCCCCCAGGGGGCCCTCTCTGGGGCCAACGTCCTGACTTTC. Translating gives CASSSPQGALSGANVLTF. The full variable domain, its missing parts supplied by reference TRBV19 and TRBJ2-6, is DGGITQSPKYLFRKEGQNVTLSCEQNLNHDAMYWYRQDPGQGLRLIYYSQIVNDFQKGDIAEGYSVSREKKESFPLTVTSAQKNPTAFYLCASSSPQGALSGANVLTFGAGSRLTVL.

The rearrangement uses TRBV18 and TRBJ2-3; 8 bases align to TRBD2. CDR1 KGHSH and CDR2 LQKENI come from the germline V gene. With 6 bases clipped from V and 2 bases from J, the junction kept 7 bases outside the gene matches. The CDR3 length is 15 residues. In DNA form, the CDR3 reads TGTGCCAGCTCTCCCTTAGCGGGGATCACAGATACGCAGTATTTT. It encodes CASSPLAGITDTQYF.

CDR3 amino acids: CASSEFRKTDTQYF. CDR3 nucleotides: TGTGCCAGCAGTGAATTCAGGAAAACAGATACGCAGTATTTT. This chain joins TRBV25-1 and TRBJ2-3; no firm D call. Germline V CDR1 and CDR2: MGHDK, SYGVNS. The V and J ends lost 1 base and 3 bases respectively, with 8 bases between them. This CDR3 spans 14 amino acids. Together with reference TRBV25-1 and TRBJ2-3, the CDR3 gives the full variable domain: EADIYQTPRYLVIGTGKKITLECSQTMGHDKMYWYQQDPGMELHLIHYSYGVNSTEKGDLSSESTVSRIRTEHFPLTLESARPSHTSQYLCASSEFRKTDTQYFGPGTRLTVL.

The CDR3 protein is CASSQGLAVRNTGELFF. In nucleotides, the CDR3 is TGTGCCAGTAGTCAAGGACTAGCGGTACGAAACACCGGGGAGCTGTTTTTT. The chain uses TRBV19 and TRBJ2-2, with TRBD2 matching 10 bases. Losses at the gene ends were 5 bases for V and 2 bases for J; bases not matched to a gene: 8. This CDR3 has 17 residues. Germline V lookup: CDR1 LNHDA, CDR2 SQIVND (reference sequence). The entire variable domain, with the rest obtained from reference TRBV19 and TRBJ2-2, is as follows: DGGITQSPKYLFRKEGQNVTLSCEQNLNHDAMYWYRQDPGQGLRLIYYSQIVNDFQKGDIAEGYSVSREKKESFPLTVTSAQKNPTAFYLCASSQGLAVRNTGELFFGEGSRLTVL.

V and J are TRBV9 and TRBJ2-5, with D tentatively TRBD2 (7 bases). The germline V and J ends were trimmed by 4 bases and 5 bases, with 12 bases remaining between them. Germline V gene sequence: CDR1 SGDLS, CDR2 YYNGEE. The CDR3 totals 13 residues. CDR3 region: CASSPQGGETQYF. In nucleotides, the CDR3 is TGTGCCAGCAGCCCACAGGGAGGGGAGACCCAGTACTTC.

V gene TRBV7-2 combines with J gene TRBJ1-1; D gene unclear. The germline V gene encodes CDR1 SGHTA and CDR2 FQGNSA. The CDR3 consists of 14 residues. Trimming took 1 base from V and 1 from J, leaving 7 bases between them. As DNA, the CDR3 is TGTGCCAGCAGCTTAGTATCCGGGAACACTGAAGCTTTCTTT. Translated: CASSLVSGNTEAFF. Full variable domain (missing parts from reference TRBV7-2 and TRBJ1-1): GAGVSQSPSNKVTEKGKDVELRCDPISGHTALYWYRQSLGQGLEFLIYFQGNSAPDKSGLPSDRFSAERTGGSVSTLTIQRTQQEDSAVYLCASSLVSGNTEAFFGQGTRLTVV.

The genes are TRBV28 and TRBJ1-1; D not certain. Per the germline V gene, CDR1 is MDHEN and CDR2 is SYDVKM. There are 13 residues in the CDR3. V shed 6 bases and J shed 7 bases, with 15 bases lying between them. Written as DNA, the CDR3 is TGTGCCAGCAGATATCCCACCGGACTTGAAGCTTTCTTT. This sequence encodes CASRYPTGLEAFF.

The gene calls are TRBV7-6 and TRBJ2-2, with D possibly matching TRBD1 (6 bases). This CDR3 comprises 16 residues. Germline lookup yields CDR1 SGHVS and CDR2 FNYEAQ. The V and J ends lost 0 bases and 2 bases respectively, with 10 bases between them. The chain's CDR3 is CASSLAAGVNTGELFF. As DNA, the CDR3 is TGTGCCAGCAGCTTAGCAGCAGGGGTTAACACCGGGGAGCTGTTTTTT.

The chain uses TRBV30 and TRBJ1-5; 7 positions agree with TRBD1. CDR1 is GTSNPN and CDR2 is SVGIG in the germline V gene (reference sequence). The CDR3 totals 14 residues. The CDR3 reads CAARTGLSNQPQHF. CDR3 DNA: TGTGCGGCTCGGACAGGCCTTAGCAATCAGCCCCAGCATTTT.

As concerns this clone: Other nucleotide sequences from this sample produce the same CDR3. This rearrangement joins TRBV28 to TRBJ1-2; D is ambiguous. The CDR3 is 12 residues long. The V end was cut by 4 bases, the J end by 1 base, with 4 bases between. CDR1 is MDHEN and CDR2 is SYDVKM in the germline V gene. Written as DNA, the CDR3 is TGTGCCAGCAGTTCAGTTAACTATGGCTACACCTTC. Protein product: CASSSVNYGYTF.